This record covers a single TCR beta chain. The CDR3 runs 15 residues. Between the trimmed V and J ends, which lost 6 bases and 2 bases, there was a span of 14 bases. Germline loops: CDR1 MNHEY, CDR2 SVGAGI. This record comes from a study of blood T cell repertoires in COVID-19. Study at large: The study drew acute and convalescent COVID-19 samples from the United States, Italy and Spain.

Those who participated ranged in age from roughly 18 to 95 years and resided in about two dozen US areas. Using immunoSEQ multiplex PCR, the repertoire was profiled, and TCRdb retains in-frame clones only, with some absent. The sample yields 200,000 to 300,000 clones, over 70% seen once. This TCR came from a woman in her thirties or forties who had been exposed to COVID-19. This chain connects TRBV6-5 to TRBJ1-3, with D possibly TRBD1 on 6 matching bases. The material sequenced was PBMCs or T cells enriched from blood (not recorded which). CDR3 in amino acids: CASSGGLSAGNTIYF. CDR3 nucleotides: TGTGCCAGCAGCGGGGGGCTATCGGCTGGAAACACCATATATTTT.